This TCR beta chain was profiled in a study of cytomegalovirus exposure and HLA in healthy donors. General study points: Associated with cytomegalovirus, according to the listing, were approximately 160 TCR beta chains. In a later analysis, a genetic analysis reported fewer productive-TCR N-insertions in an Asian-associated ancestry cluster than the cohort average. It was confirmed in vitro that a few of the CMV-associated chains were specific for CMV antigens.

Details on this clone: What it binds is unknown.

Healthy individuals who donated bone marrow served as the donors. Amplification used 60 Vbeta primers and 13 Jbeta primers. The method was immunoSEQ multiplex PCR; TCRdb's version includes in-frame clones alone and lacks a portion of them. This sample has about 160,000 clones, with roughly 82% found just once. The germline V gene encodes CDR1 MNHNS and CDR2 SASEGT. There are 14 residues in the CDR3. With 2 bases removed from V and 1 base from J, the gap between germline ends came to 5 bases. Source material: PBMCs. The gene calls are TRBV6-1 and TRBJ2-2; D ambiguous. This TCR was recovered from a man aged 50 to 60 in good health and CMV-seropositive. The CDR3 DNA sequence: TGTGCCAGCAGTGAAATCATGAACACCGGGGAGCTGTTTTTT. Amino acid sequence: CASSEIMNTGELFF.